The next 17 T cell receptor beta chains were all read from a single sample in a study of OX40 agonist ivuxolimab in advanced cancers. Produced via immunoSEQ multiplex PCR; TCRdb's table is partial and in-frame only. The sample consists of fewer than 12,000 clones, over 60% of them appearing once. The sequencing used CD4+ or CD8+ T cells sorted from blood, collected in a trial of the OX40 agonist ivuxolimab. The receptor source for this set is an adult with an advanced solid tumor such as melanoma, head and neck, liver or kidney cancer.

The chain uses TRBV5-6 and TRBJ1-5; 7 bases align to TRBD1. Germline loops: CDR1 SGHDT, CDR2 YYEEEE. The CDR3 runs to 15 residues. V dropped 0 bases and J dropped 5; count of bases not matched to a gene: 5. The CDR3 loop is CASSLAGTVYQPQHF. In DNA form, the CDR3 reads TGTGCCAGCAGCTTGGCCGGGACAGTTTATCAGCCCCAGCATTTT.

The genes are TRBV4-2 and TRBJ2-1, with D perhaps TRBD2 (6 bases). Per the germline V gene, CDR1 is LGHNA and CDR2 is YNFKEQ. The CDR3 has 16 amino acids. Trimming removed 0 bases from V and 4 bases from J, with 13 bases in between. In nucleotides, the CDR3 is TGTGCCAGCAGCCAAGAGGGGGGTATCCCTTACAATGAGCAGTTCTTC. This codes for CASSQEGGIPYNEQFF.

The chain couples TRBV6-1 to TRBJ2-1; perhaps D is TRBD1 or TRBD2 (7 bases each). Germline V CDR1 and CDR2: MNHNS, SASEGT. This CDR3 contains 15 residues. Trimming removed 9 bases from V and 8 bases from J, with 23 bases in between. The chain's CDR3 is CARTDQREGQDEQFF. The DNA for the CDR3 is TGTGCCAGGACTGACCAGCGGGAAGGACAGGATGAGCAGTTCTTC.

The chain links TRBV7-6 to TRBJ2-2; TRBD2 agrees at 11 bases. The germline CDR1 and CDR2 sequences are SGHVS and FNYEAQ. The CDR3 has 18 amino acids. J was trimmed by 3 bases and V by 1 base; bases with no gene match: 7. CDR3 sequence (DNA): TGTGCCAGCAGCTTAGAATCGTCTAGCGGGAGGTACACCGGGGAGCTGTTTTTT. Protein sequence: CASSLESSSGRYTGELFF.

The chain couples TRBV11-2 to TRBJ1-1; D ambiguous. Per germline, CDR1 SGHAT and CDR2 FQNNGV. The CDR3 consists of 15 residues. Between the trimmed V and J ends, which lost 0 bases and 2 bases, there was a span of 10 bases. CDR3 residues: CASSLEWTGNTEAFF. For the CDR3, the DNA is TGTGCCAGCAGCTTAGAATGGACGGGAAACACTGAAGCTTTCTTT.

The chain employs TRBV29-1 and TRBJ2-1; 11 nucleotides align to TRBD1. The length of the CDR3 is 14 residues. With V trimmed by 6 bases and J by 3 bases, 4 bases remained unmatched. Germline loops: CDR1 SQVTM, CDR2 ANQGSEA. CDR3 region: CSVGTGGLYNEQFF. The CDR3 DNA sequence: TGCAGCGTGGGGACAGGGGGTCTCTACAATGAGCAGTTCTTC.

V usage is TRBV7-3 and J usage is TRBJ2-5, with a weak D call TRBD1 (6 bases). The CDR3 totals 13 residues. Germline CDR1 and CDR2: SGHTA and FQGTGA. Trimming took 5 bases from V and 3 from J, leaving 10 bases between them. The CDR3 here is CASSRTDEETQYF. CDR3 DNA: TGTGCCAGCAGCCGGACAGACGAAGAGACCCAGTACTTC.

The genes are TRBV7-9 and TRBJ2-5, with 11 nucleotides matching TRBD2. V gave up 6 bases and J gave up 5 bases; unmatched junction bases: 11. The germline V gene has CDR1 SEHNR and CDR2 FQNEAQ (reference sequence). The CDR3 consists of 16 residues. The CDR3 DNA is TGTGCCAGCAGGGAACATAGCGGGAGGGCCCAGGAGACCCAGTACTTC. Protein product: CASREHSGRAQETQYF.

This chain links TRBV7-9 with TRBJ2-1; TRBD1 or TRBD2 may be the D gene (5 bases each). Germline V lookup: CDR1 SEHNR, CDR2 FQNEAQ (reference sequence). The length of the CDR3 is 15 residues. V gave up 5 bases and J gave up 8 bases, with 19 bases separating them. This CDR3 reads CASSPPMSRGDEQFF. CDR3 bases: TGTGCCAGCAGCCCTCCCATGTCGAGGGGAGATGAGCAGTTCTTC. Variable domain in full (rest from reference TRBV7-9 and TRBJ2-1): DTGVSQNPRHKITKRGQNVTFRCDPISEHNRLYWYRQTLGQGPEFLTYFQNEAQLEKSRLLSDRFSAERPKGSFSTLEIQRTEQGDSAMYLCASSPPMSRGDEQFFGPGTRLTVL.

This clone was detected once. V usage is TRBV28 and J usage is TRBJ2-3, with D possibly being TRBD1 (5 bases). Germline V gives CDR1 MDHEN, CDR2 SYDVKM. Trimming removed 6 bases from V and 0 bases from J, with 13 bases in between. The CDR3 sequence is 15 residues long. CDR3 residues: CASRRTGSSTDTQYF. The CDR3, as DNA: TGTGCCAGCAGAAGAACAGGATCTAGCACAGATACGCAGTATTTT.

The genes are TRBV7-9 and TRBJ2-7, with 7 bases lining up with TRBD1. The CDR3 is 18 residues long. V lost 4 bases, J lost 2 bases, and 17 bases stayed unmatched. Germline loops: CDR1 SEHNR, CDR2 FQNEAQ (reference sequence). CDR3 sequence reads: CASSSHTGTVPGTYEQYF. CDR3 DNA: TGTGCCAGCAGCTCGCATACGGGGACAGTACCAGGGACCTACGAGCAGTACTTC.

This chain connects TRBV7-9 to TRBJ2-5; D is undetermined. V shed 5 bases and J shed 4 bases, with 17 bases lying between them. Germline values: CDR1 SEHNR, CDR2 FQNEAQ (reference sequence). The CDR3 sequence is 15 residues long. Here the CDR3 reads CASSPVLRPGETQYF. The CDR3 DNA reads TGTGCCAGCAGCCCGGTCTTGAGACCGGGAGAGACCCAGTACTTC. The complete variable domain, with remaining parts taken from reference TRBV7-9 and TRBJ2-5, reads DTGVSQNPRHKITKRGQNVTFRCDPISEHNRLYWYRQTLGQGPEFLTYFQNEAQLEKSRLLSDRFSAERPKGSFSTLEIQRTEQGDSAMYLCASSPVLRPGETQYFGPGTRLLVL.

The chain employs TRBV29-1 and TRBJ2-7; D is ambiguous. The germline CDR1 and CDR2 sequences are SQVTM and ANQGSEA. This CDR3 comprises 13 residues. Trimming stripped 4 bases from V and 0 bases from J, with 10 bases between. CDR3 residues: CSVGRGHSYEQYF. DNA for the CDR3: TGCAGCGTTGGTCGCGGCCACTCCTACGAGCAGTACTTC.

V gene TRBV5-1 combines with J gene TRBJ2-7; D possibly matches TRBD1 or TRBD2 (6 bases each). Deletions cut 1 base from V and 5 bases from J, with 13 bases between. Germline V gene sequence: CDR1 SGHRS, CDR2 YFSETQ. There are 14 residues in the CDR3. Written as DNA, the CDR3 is TGCGCCAGCAGCTTGCGGGGTGGGGGGCACGAGCAGTACTTC. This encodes CASSLRGGGHEQYF.

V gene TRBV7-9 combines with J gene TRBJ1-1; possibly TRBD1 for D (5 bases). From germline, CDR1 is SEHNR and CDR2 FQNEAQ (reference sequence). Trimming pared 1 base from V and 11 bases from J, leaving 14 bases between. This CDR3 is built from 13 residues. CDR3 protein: CASSLGNRIEAFF. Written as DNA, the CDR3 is TGTGCCAGCAGCTTAGGAAACAGGATCGAGGCTTTCTTT.

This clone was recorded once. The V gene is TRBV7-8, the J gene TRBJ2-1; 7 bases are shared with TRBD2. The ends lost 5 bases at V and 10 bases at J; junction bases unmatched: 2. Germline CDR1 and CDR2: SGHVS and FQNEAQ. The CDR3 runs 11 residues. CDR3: CASSPGGEQFF. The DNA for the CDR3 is TGTGCCAGCAGCCCCGGGGGGGAGCAGTTCTTC.

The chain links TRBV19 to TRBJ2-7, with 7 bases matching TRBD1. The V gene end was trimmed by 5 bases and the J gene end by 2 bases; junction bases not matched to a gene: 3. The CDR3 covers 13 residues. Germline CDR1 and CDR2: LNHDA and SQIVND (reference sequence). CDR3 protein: CASSVGQAYEQYF. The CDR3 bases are TGTGCCAGTAGTGTCGGACAGGCCTACGAGCAGTACTTC.